These 21 T cell receptor beta chains were all obtained from the same sample, sequenced in a study of T cell responses to AZD1222 COVID-19 vaccine. Profiled with immunoSEQ multiplex PCR; TCRdb holds only in-frame clones, not every one. The repertoire has over 100,000 clones, less than 95% of them found once; the top ten carry around 7%. This sample comprised peripheral blood, obtained on day 0 of AZD1222 vaccination. The receptors stem from an adult in good health.

The chain is built from TRBV9 and TRBJ2-3, with TRBD2 identical over 10 bases. After removal of 0 bases from V and 3 bases from J, the junction contained 7 bases not matched to a gene. The germline CDR1 and CDR2 sequences are SGDLS and YYNGEE. CDR3 length equals 17 residues. The CDR3 spells CASSVELGTSATDTQYF. The DNA for the CDR3 is TGTGCCAGCAGCGTAGAGCTGGGGACTAGCGCGACAGATACGCAGTATTTT.

This clone was found once. The rearrangement joins TRBV10-3 to TRBJ2-7; the match to TRBD1 covers 7 bases. Losses at the gene ends were 10 bases for V and 4 bases for J; bases not matched to a gene: 13. The CDR3 is 14 residues long. Germline loops: CDR1 ENHRY, CDR2 SYGVKD. Here the CDR3 reads CATRQGVDRYEQYF. CDR3 DNA sequence: TGTGCCACCCGGCAGGGGGTAGACCGTTACGAGCAGTACTTC.

This clone has just one count. This rearrangement joins TRBV11-2 to TRBJ2-3, with D tentatively TRBD2 (5 bases). Germline CDR1 and CDR2: SGHAT and FQNNGV. The V end was cut by 4 bases, the J end by 7 bases, with 30 bases between. The CDR3 runs to 19 residues. DNA for the CDR3: TGTGCCAGCAGCTCCCTTAGATCAGGTCCCCAGACCCGGGGATATACGCAGTATTTT. It codes for CASSSLRSGPQTRGYTQYF.

This clone appeared once. The J gene is TRBJ1-1, the V gene TRBV30, with TRBD1 as a possible D gene (5 bases). V dropped 2 bases and J dropped 7 bases, with 17 bases sitting between them. The CDR3 sequence is 14 residues long. Germline values: CDR1 GTSNPN, CDR2 SVGIG (reference sequence). Here the CDR3 reads CAWSPNFMGGEAFF. CDR3 nucleotide sequence: TGTGCCTGGAGTCCCAACTTTATGGGGGGTGAAGCTTTCTTT.

The chain couples TRBV2 to TRBJ1-1; D is unresolved. CDR3 length: 12 amino acids. The V gene's germline CDR1 is SNHLY and CDR2 FYNNEI. Trimming pared 1 base from V and 8 bases from J, leaving 8 bases between. The CDR3 reads CASSEGTFEAFF. The CDR3, as DNA: TGTGCCAGCAGTGAAGGGACCTTCGAAGCTTTCTTT.

The chain joins TRBV21-1 to TRBJ2-4; TRBD1, the table's D call, lacks a check against the DNA. TRBV21-1 is annotated as a pseudogene. The CDR3 spans 14 residues. Here the CDR3 reads CASINRGAKNIQYF. The CDR3 nucleotides are TGTGCCAGCATCAACAGGGGAGCCAAAAACATTCAGTACTTC.

For the CDR3, the DNA is TGTGCCAGCAGCTCCAACTATAATTCACCCCTCCACTTT. This translates into CASSSNYNSPLHF. The gene calls are TRBV11-2 and TRBJ1-6; D remains ambiguous. Trimming removed 4 bases from V and 3 bases from J, with 4 bases in between. The CDR3 runs to 13 residues. Per germline, CDR1 SGHAT and CDR2 FQNNGV.

The chain combines TRBV10-2 with TRBJ1-1; D not resolved. The CDR3 sequence is 14 residues long. Germline V gene data show CDR1 as WSHSY and CDR2 as SAAADI. V lost 6 bases, J lost 4 bases, and 15 bases lay in between. CDR3 sequence: CASSEGWLGTEAFF. The DNA for the CDR3 is TGCGCCAGCAGCGAAGGGTGGTTGGGCACTGAAGCTTTCTTT.

The CDR3 spells CASSQLPGQNNSPLHF. Written as DNA, the CDR3 is TGCGCCAGCAGCCAATTACCGGGACAGAATAATTCACCCCTCCACTTT. The chain is built from TRBV4-3 and TRBJ1-6; TRBD1 aligns across 7 bases. The V gene's germline CDR1 is LGHNA and CDR2 YSLEER. With V trimmed by 2 bases and J by 5 bases, 6 bases remained unmatched. CDR3 length equals 16 residues.

The chain combines TRBV11-1 with TRBJ2-2, with TRBD1 matching over 9 bases. V trimming: 5 bases; J trimming: 3 bases; junction bases outside the gene matches: 7. Germline assignment: CDR1 SGHAT and CDR2 FQDESV (reference sequence). The CDR3 is 16 amino acids. The CDR3 here is CASSRMGQGDTGELFF. DNA of the CDR3: TGTGCCAGCAGCCGAATGGGACAGGGAGACACCGGGGAGCTGTTTTTT.

The chain recombines TRBV6-5 with TRBJ2-5; 12 nucleotides align to TRBD1. The CDR3 spans 16 residues. V lost 0 bases and J lost 5; bases outside the gene matches: 4. CDR1 MNHEY and CDR2 SVGAGI come from the germline V gene. CDR3 sequence (DNA): TGTGCCAGCAGTTACTCGGGACAGGGGGCCGGTGAGACCCAGTACTTC. It translates to CASSYSGQGAGETQYF.

This clone was seen a single time. The rearrangement uses TRBV5-1 and TRBJ2-6, with a weak D call TRBD1 (6 bases). Trimming shortened V by 3 bases and J by 1 base, and 11 bases separated the two germline ends. Germline values: CDR1 SGHRS, CDR2 YFSETQ. The CDR3 is made up of 16 amino acids. CDR3 amino acids: CASSWTDGSGANVLTF. In nucleotides, the CDR3 is TGCGCCAGCAGCTGGACAGACGGTTCTGGGGCCAACGTCCTGACTTTC.

J is TRBJ2-6 and V is TRBV9; D not certain. V was shortened by 2 bases and J by 0 bases, with 3 bases between the two germline ends. The CDR3 has 14 amino acids. Germline V gene sequence: CDR1 SGDLS, CDR2 YYNGEE. The CDR3 DNA reads TGTGCCAGCAGCGTTCGCTCTGGGGCCAACGTCCTGACTTTC. This translates into CASSVRSGANVLTF.

The chain has TRBV9 and TRBJ2-5; 7 nucleotides agree with TRBD1. V was clipped by 4 bases and J by 4 bases; unmatched bases: 10. The CDR3 extends over 15 amino acids. From germline, CDR1 is SGDLS and CDR2 YYNGEE. CDR3 in amino acids: CASSINQGVRETQYF. DNA for the CDR3: TGTGCCAGCAGCATCAATCAGGGGGTGAGAGAGACCCAGTACTTC.

This CDR3 is CASSPAGYGYTF. The CDR3, as DNA: TGTGCCAGTAGTCCGGCAGGTTATGGCTACACCTTC. This chain uses TRBV19 with TRBJ1-2; unclear D gene. V was cut by 5 bases and J by 5 bases, with 9 bases left in between. This CDR3 region has 12 residues. Germline-derived CDR1 and CDR2 are LNHDA and SQIVND (reference sequence).

The rearrangement uses TRBV6-2 or TRBV6-3 and TRBJ1-5, with 9 positions matching TRBD1. The CDR3 consists of 16 residues. Germline V lookup: CDR1 MNHEY, CDR2 SVGEGT. Germline trimming cut 2 bases from V and 4 bases from J; bases unmatched to any gene: 6. CDR3 sequence (DNA): TGTGCCAGCAGTTACCCGGGACAGGGCATTAATCAGCCCCAGCATTTT. This translates into CASSYPGQGINQPQHF.

The chain is built from TRBV19 and TRBJ1-5; D gene unclear. Per the germline V gene, CDR1 is LNHDA and CDR2 is SQIVND (reference sequence). There are 14 residues in the CDR3. Trimming shortened V by 5 bases and J by 3 bases, and 11 bases separated the two germline ends. In nucleotides, the CDR3 is TGTGCCAGTAGTCCCGGAAGACACAATCAGCCCCAGCATTTT. Translation: CASSPGRHNQPQHF.

The CDR3 reads CASSVGGAPNQPQHF. The CDR3 coding sequence is TGTGCCAGCAGCGTAGGGGGGGCACCCAATCAGCCCCAGCATTTT. The V call is TRBV9, the J call TRBJ1-5; D possibly corresponds to TRBD1 (6 bases). V was clipped by 0 bases and J by 3 bases, with 10 bases between them. The V gene's germline CDR1 is SGDLS and CDR2 YYNGEE. The CDR3 spans 15 residues.

V and J are TRBV5-8 and TRBJ1-2, with a possible D match to TRBD1 (5 bases). The CDR3 has 11 amino acids. The V end was cut by 10 bases, the J end by 8 bases, with 15 bases between. Germline V gene data show CDR1 as SGHTS and CDR2 as YDEGEE. For the CDR3, the DNA is TGTGCCGGACGACAGTCTTGGGGCTACACCTTC. It is translated as CAGRQSWGYTF.

The V gene is TRBV4-2, the J gene TRBJ1-3; D is unresolved. Germline V gene sequence: CDR1 LGHNA, CDR2 YNFKEQ. The CDR3 length is 16 residues. The V and J ends lost 0 bases and 7 bases respectively, with 16 bases between them. The CDR3 is CASSQDLLASYNTIYF. As DNA, the CDR3 is TGTGCCAGCAGCCAAGATCTTCTAGCGTCTTATAACACCATATATTTT.

The chain couples TRBV19 to TRBJ1-1, with 8 bases fitting TRBD1. V shed 5 bases and J 5 bases; nucleotides not matched to a gene: 7. Germline V gene data show CDR1 as LNHDA and CDR2 as SQIVND (reference sequence). The CDR3 sequence is 14 residues long. The CDR3 loop is CASSPQGEGTEAFF. The CDR3 DNA follows: TGTGCCAGTAGTCCACAGGGGGAGGGGACTGAAGCTTTCTTT.